Listed below are T cell receptor beta chains from one sample, sequenced in a study of shared clonotypes between healthy human individuals. Produced via immunoSEQ multiplex PCR; TCRdb's table is partial and in-frame only. In the table there are approximately 2,000,000 clones, roughly 90% of which are singletons. Specimen: naive CD4+ T cells from PBMCs. These receptors were collected from a man younger than 30 in good health. Some clones in this sample may be carry-over from other donors' samples. Each CDR3 is given with its conserved first and last residue. The order of the fields is J gene, V gene, D gene, clone size, CDR3 DNA, CDR3 protein. A D gene is named only where the DNA matches it firmly. Expanded clones are given a class, and other clones once, few, many or no size at all.

TRBJ1-1	TRBV2	NA	few	TGTGCCAGCACGAAGGGCGCGGGCACTGAAGCTTTCTTT	CASTKGAGTEAFF
TRBJ1-2	TRBV27	NA	NA	TGTGCCAGCAGCCCCTTAGGGGGAAGATCCTATGGCTACACCTTC	CASSPLGGRSYGYTF
TRBJ1-5	TRBV19	NA	NA	TGTGCCAGTAGCCTTAGGGGGAGCAATCAGCCCCAGCATTTT	CASSLRGSNQPQHF
TRBJ1-3	TRBV29-1	NA	NA	TGCAGCGTTGAAAAATCGGGAAACACCATATATTTT	CSVEKSGNTIYF
TRBJ1-1	TRBV18	NA	NA	TGTGCCACCATAAAAGGGTTGGACACTGAAGCTTTCTTT	CATIKGLDTEAFF
TRBJ2-5	TRBV29-1	TRBD1	NA	TGCAGCGTTGCAGGGGGAGAGGAGACCCAGTACTTC	CSVAGGEETQYF
TRBJ2-2	TRBV18	TRBD2	NA	TGTGCCAGCTCACCCTCCGGGGGGGTCACCGGGGAGCTGTTTTTT	CASSPSGGVTGELFF
TRBJ2-7	TRBV9	TRBD1	NA	TGTGCCAGCAGCCCTCAGGGGGTTGACTACGAGCAGTACTTC	CASSPQGVDYEQYF
TRBJ2-5	TRBV4-3	NA	NA	TGCGCCAGCAGCCTCCGACAGGAAGAGACCCAGTACTTC	CASSLRQEETQYF
TRBJ1-4	TRBV15	NA	NA	TGTGCCACAAAAAGGGGGGGCGCCTTAGAAAAACTGTTTTTT	CATKRGGALEKLFF
TRBJ1-5	TRBV28	TRBD1	NA	TGTGCCAGCAGCTATATTGACAGGGATCAGCCCCAGCATTTT	CASSYIDRDQPQHF
TRBJ2-7	TRBV5-1	NA	NA	TGCGCCAGCAGCGAAGACAGTACCCTCTACGAGCAGTACTTC	CASSEDSTLYEQYF
TRBJ1-2	TRBV6-5	NA	once	TGTGCCAGCAGTCCTACGGGGAACTATGGCTACACCTTC	CASSPTGNYGYTF
TRBJ2-7	TRBV29-1	TRBD2	NA	TGCAGCGTCGGGACTAGCGGGAGGAGGTACGAGCAGTACTTC	CSVGTSGRRYEQYF
TRBJ2-5	TRBV10-2	TRBD2	NA	TGCGCCAGCCGCACTAGCGGGAGTTCTGAGACCCAGTACTTC	CASRTSGSSETQYF
TRBJ2-7	TRBV18	NA	NA	TGTGCCAGCTCACCGGGAAGGTACTCCTACGAGCAGTACTTC	CASSPGRYSYEQYF
TRBJ2-7	TRBV7-2	NA	NA	TGTGCCAGCAGCCCGAGCGGGCGGACCTACGAGCAGTACTTC	CASSPSGRTYEQYF
TRBJ2-3	TRBV4-1	NA	NA	TGCGCCAGCAGCCAAGAAGGGCCTGCCACGCTTGGAGATACGCAGTATTTT	CASSQEGPATLGDTQYF
TRBJ2-7	TRBV11-2	TRBD2	once	TGTGCCAGCACCAAAGCGGGAGGAGGCGAGCAGTACTTC	CASTKAGGGEQYF
TRBJ2-7	TRBV7-6	NA	NA	TGTGCCAGCAGCCGTGGAGACGAGCAGTACTTC	CASSRGDEQYF
TRBJ2-3	TRBV6-6	TRBD2	NA	TGTGCCAGCGGGTTAGCGGGATATATAGATACGCAGTATTTT	CASGLAGYIDTQYF
TRBJ2-7	TRBV5-1	TRBD1	NA	TGCGCCAGCAGCTCGGGACAGCCACCCTACGAGCAGTACTTC	CASSSGQPPYEQYF